This T cell receptor (beta chain) was sequenced in a study of blood T cell repertoires in COVID-19. On the study more broadly: Samples taken during acute and convalescent COVID-19 were collected in the United States, Italy and Spain. From T cells, B-cell-depleted T cells, or PBMCs came the material, which was cDNA or gDNA.

Under the authors' procedure: Amplifying reference gene primers gave estimates of nucleated cell counts. Profiling relied on immunoSEQ multiplex PCR, and the TCRdb table lists in-frame clones only, not all of them. That table gives V, J and clone size, and the DNA gave D and trimming. The sample records about 74,000 clones, 90% being singletons. Trimming pared 0 bases from V and 9 bases from J, leaving 6 bases between. The CDR3 runs 11 residues. The germline CDR1 and CDR2 sequences are LGHDT and YNNKEL (reference sequence). The receptor was derived from a woman aged 45-60 years in a cohort sampled during active COVID-19. The rearrangement links TRBV3-1 (or the pseudogene TRBV3-2) to TRBJ2-7, with D unclear. The sample taken for sequencing was peripheral blood. CDR3 residues: CASSQEATQYF. CDR3 bases: TGTGCCAGCAGCCAAGAGGCAACGCAGTACTTC.